The clone carrying this T cell receptor (beta chain) has a single count. Its target is unknown. Other DNA sequences in the sample encode the same CDR3. This entry belongs to a study of cytomegalovirus exposure and HLA in healthy donors. Findings of the study overall: The study carried out a later analysis of TCR beta sequences. It associated approximately 15,000 of them with specific HLA alleles at a false discovery rate of 0.05. There were some V segments, including TRBV6-2 and TRBV6-3, excluded as indistinguishable. In an earlier analysis, productive rearrangement rates for most beta V segments clustered near 87% or 30%.

The study ran its PCR with 60 Vbeta and 13 Jbeta primers. The data were produced by immunoSEQ multiplex PCR, yet TCRdb's version contains in-frame clones alone and is incomplete. The table lists under 200,000 clones, approximately 76% of them singletons. The germline CDR1 and CDR2 sequences are SQVTM and ANQGSEA. With V trimmed by 0 bases and J by 0 bases, 9 bases remained unmatched. CDR3 length equals 17 residues. Donors in the study were healthy people who gave bone marrow. The TCR comes from a man between 60 and 75 years old in good health and CMV-seronegative. The V call is TRBV29-1, the J call TRBJ2-3, with 7 bases lining up with TRBD2. The material sequenced was PBMCs. The CDR3 spells CSVEEGLPLSSTDTQYF. CDR3 coding DNA: TGCAGCGTTGAAGAGGGACTACCTTTATCTAGCACAGATACGCAGTATTTT.